A single sample is the source of the 26 T cell receptor beta chains below, sequenced in a study of Ad26.COV2.S vaccination and SARS-CoV-2 variants. TCRdb's table, derived via immunoSEQ multiplex PCR, lists solely in-frame clones and lacks some. The sample contains roughly 510,000 clones, about 83% of which appear only once. As to treatment: some 20 received Ad26.COV2.S at low or high dose, single or two shots; about 5 received placebo; per-sample allocation not given. Day 63 after the first injection of vaccine or placebo was the sampling time. The specimen comprised peripheral blood, sampled in a trial of Ad26.COV2.S vaccine versus placebo. The receptors here all came from a person aged 18-65 years who received the Ad26.COV2.S COVID-19 vaccine or a placebo.

This clone was recorded once. This rearrangement joins TRBV5-1 to TRBJ2-5, with 9 bases aligning to TRBD2. The CDR3 contains 14 residues. Trimming cost V 4 bases and J 6 bases; bases outside gene matches: 7. CDR1 SGHRS and CDR2 YFSETQ come from the germline V gene. CDR3: CASSPGLAPQTQYF. The CDR3 DNA follows: TGCGCCAGCAGCCCGGGACTAGCTCCCCAGACCCAGTACTTC.

This chain uses TRBV19 with TRBJ1-1; D possibly corresponds to TRBD1 (5 bases). This CDR3 has 14 residues. Looked up from germline, CDR1 is LNHDA and CDR2 is SQIVND (reference sequence). V lost 5 bases and J lost 0, with 10 bases in between. The CDR3 sequence: CASSPLGVNTEAFF. CDR3 in DNA: TGTGCCAGTAGTCCTCTGGGGGTGAACACTGAAGCTTTCTTT.

The genes are TRBV5-1 and TRBJ1-2; possibly TRBD1 for D (6 bases). This CDR3 has 15 residues. The V and J ends lost 3 bases and 8 bases respectively, with 20 bases between them. Germline CDR1 reads SGHRS; CDR2 reads YFSETQ. CDR3 nucleotide sequence: TGCGCCAGCAGCTCAAATATACAGGGTCCCTCCGGCTACACCTTC. Protein: CASSSNIQGPSGYTF.

The chain couples TRBV30 to TRBJ1-1, with no clear D. The CDR3 sequence is 12 residues long. Trimming cost V 4 bases and J 8 bases, with 14 bases left between them. Per germline, CDR1 GTSNPN and CDR2 SVGIG (reference sequence). The chain's CDR3 is CAWKRVQEEAFF. The DNA of the CDR3 is TGTGCCTGGAAGCGGGTGCAGGAGGAAGCTTTCTTT.

The sample holds a few counts of this clone. The chain links TRBV7-9 to TRBJ2-2, with 10 positions matching TRBD2. The J segment lost 1 base and the V segment lost 8 bases, leaving 13 bases of the junction unmatched. The CDR3 runs 18 residues. Germline-derived CDR1 and CDR2 are SEHNR and FQNEAQ (reference sequence). CDR3 DNA: TGTGCCAGCTTACGGTTATCCGGGACTAGCGTGAACACCGGGGAGCTGTTTTTT. Amino acid sequence: CASLRLSGTSVNTGELFF.

The rearrangement links TRBV7-9 to TRBJ1-4; 7 bases fit TRBD1. Germline V gene lookup returns CDR1 SEHNR and CDR2 FQNEAQ (reference sequence). V gave up 5 bases and J gave up 6 bases; unmatched junction bases: 12. The CDR3 contains 16 residues. The CDR3 loop reads CASSQPGGRGDEKLFF. The CDR3 region has the DNA TGTGCCAGCAGCCAACCAGGGGGTCGGGGAGATGAAAAACTGTTTTTT.

This chain joins TRBV28 and TRBJ1-5; perhaps TRBD1 as D (6 bases). The length of the CDR3 is 15 residues. V lost 6 bases to trimming and J lost 6 bases, with 18 bases between them. Germline V lookup: CDR1 MDHEN, CDR2 SYDVKM. The CDR3 DNA reads as TGTGCCAGCAGCCCCAAAGGGGGTTGGATTCAGCCCCAGCATTTT. Protein: CASSPKGGWIQPQHF. Supplemented by reference TRBV28 and TRBJ1-5, the full variable domain reads DVKVTQSSRYLVKRTGEKVFLECVQDMDHENMFWYRQDPGLGLRLIYFSYDVKMKEKGDIPEGYSVSREKKERFSLILESASTNQTSMYLCASSPKGGWIQPQHFGDGTRLSIL.

The gene calls are TRBV27 and TRBJ1-1, with a weak D call TRBD1 (6 bases). Trimming shortened V by 3 bases and J by 5 bases, and 19 bases separated the two germline ends. CDR3 size: 16 residues. Germline V CDR1 and CDR2: MNHEY, SMNVEV (reference sequence). The CDR3 region is CASSFAGVNGVTEAFF. The DNA of the CDR3 is TGTGCCAGCAGTTTTGCAGGGGTGAATGGTGTAACTGAAGCTTTCTTT.

The chain has TRBV5-1 and TRBJ2-2; D might be TRBD2 (6 bases). Trimming cost V 4 bases and J 1 base, with 11 bases left between them. The CDR3 is 15 amino acids. Germline values: CDR1 SGHRS, CDR2 YFSETQ. CDR3: CASSPGTLNTGELFF. CDR3 nucleotide sequence: TGCGCCAGCAGCCCTGGGACTTTGAACACCGGGGAGCTGTTTTTT.

The chain is built from TRBV28 and TRBJ1-1; 10 positions agree with TRBD1. The germline V gene has CDR1 MDHEN and CDR2 SYDVKM. V trimming: 11 bases; J trimming: 5 bases; junction bases outside the gene matches: 8. This CDR3 comprises 13 residues. CDR3 loop: CALRDRGFTEAFF. The DNA for the CDR3 is TGTGCCCTCCGGGACAGGGGATTTACTGAAGCTTTCTTT.

The gene calls are TRBV5-6 and TRBJ1-5; D is possibly TRBD1 (5 bases). Trimming pared 2 bases from V and 9 bases from J, leaving 9 bases between. The CDR3 loop spans 12 amino acids. Germline CDR1 and CDR2: SGHDT and YYEEEE. In DNA, the CDR3 is TGTGCCAGCAGCTTACAGGTCGGGCCCCAGCATTTT. Amino acids: CASSLQVGPQHF.

J is TRBJ1-1 and V is TRBV7-2; the match to TRBD1 covers 9 bases. CDR3 length: 15 amino acids. With 5 bases clipped from V and 0 bases from J, the junction kept 4 bases outside the gene matches. The germline gives CDR1 SGHTA, CDR2 FQGNSA. The CDR3 protein is CASSRDRALNTEAFF. For the CDR3, the DNA is TGTGCCAGCAGCAGGGACAGGGCCCTGAACACTGAAGCTTTCTTT.

The chain uses TRBV28 and TRBJ1-2; D is undetermined. V shed 2 bases and J shed 7 bases, with 11 bases lying between them. CDR1 is MDHEN and CDR2 is SYDVKM in the germline V gene. This CDR3 is built from 13 residues. CDR3 coding DNA: TGTGCCAGCAGTTTAAGTTTTCCGGGTGGCTACACCTTC. It is translated as CASSLSFPGGYTF.

This chain uses TRBV27 with TRBJ2-3, with D possibly being TRBD2 (5 bases). V was clipped by 3 bases and J by 2 bases, with 12 bases between them. Germline assignment: CDR1 MNHEY and CDR2 SMNVEV (reference sequence). The CDR3 totals 15 residues. CDR3 region: CASSFLGSPTDTQYF. The CDR3, as DNA: TGTGCCAGCAGTTTTCTTGGGAGTCCCACAGATACGCAGTATTTT.

The genes are TRBV20-1 and TRBJ2-5, with D possibly TRBD2 on 6 matching bases. Germline CDR1 is DFQATT and CDR2 is SNEGSKA (reference sequence). Trimming shortened V by 3 bases and J by 0 bases, and 11 bases separated the two germline ends. There are 14 residues in the CDR3. CDR3: CSASRGRHQETQYF. The CDR3 DNA follows: TGCAGTGCTAGTCGGGGGAGGCACCAAGAGACCCAGTACTTC.

This clone has more than one count but fewer than ten. This chain uses TRBV6-2 or TRBV6-3 with TRBJ2-7, with 7 bases fitting TRBD1. The V segment lost 0 bases and the J segment 6 bases; nucleotides outside the gene matches: 2. The CDR3 covers 13 residues. Germline CDR1 MNHEY, CDR2 SVGEGT. The CDR3 loop reads CASSYSAGGEQYF. DNA for the CDR3: TGTGCCAGCAGTTACTCGGCAGGGGGCGAGCAGTACTTC.

Comments on this clone: The germline gene is not matched at one end of the junction; a read error may be the cause. The chain uses TRBV13 and TRBJ1-4; D is undetermined. The CDR3 contains 13 residues. Germline V lookup: CDR1 PRHDT, CDR2 FYEKMQ (reference sequence). The CDR3 loop is CASSLLALTPELF. The CDR3 region has the DNA TGTGCCAGCAGCTTATTGGCTTTGACCCCGGAGTTATTT.

This clone was observed a few times. The chain recombines TRBV5-6 with TRBJ1-1; tentative D call: TRBD1 (6 bases). Looked up from germline, CDR1 is SGHDT and CDR2 is YYEEEE. The CDR3 loop spans 16 amino acids. The V gene lost 4 bases and the J gene lost 0 bases, with 16 bases spanning the gap. CDR3 nucleotides: TGTGCCAGCAGCCTCCGAAGGACAGCTCTGAACACTGAAGCTTTCTTT. Its protein is CASSLRRTALNTEAFF.

The chain joins TRBV7-2 to TRBJ2-7; D gene uncertain. V was shortened by 2 bases and J by 0 bases, with 11 bases between the two germline ends. Germline CDR1 and CDR2: SGHTA and FQGNSA. This CDR3 is built from 15 residues. In DNA form, the CDR3 reads TGTGCCAGCAGCTTAAAGGGCTGGGCCTCCTACGAGCAGTACTTC. Its protein is CASSLKGWASYEQYF.

V is TRBV6-5 and J is TRBJ2-5; TRBD2 matches at 12 bases. Per the germline V gene, CDR1 is MNHEY and CDR2 is SVGAGI. This CDR3 has 16 residues. V lost 4 bases, J lost 4 bases, and 7 bases stayed unmatched. CDR3 nucleotides: TGTGCCAGCAGTTCCCCGGGACTAGCGGGTGGAGAGACCCAGTACTTC. The encoded protein is CASSSPGLAGGETQYF.

The chain joins TRBV2 to TRBJ1-5; TRBD1 matches at 7 bases. The germline V gene encodes CDR1 SNHLY and CDR2 FYNNEI. Unmatched junction bases numbered 13, after V lost 7 bases and J lost 4 bases. This CDR3 region has 16 residues. DNA of the CDR3: TGTGCCAGCAAAGGGCTGGGACAGCTTGTAAATCAGCCCCAGCATTTT. It codes for CASKGLGQLVNQPQHF.

The rearrangement uses TRBV5-1 and TRBJ2-7; D not certain. CDR1 is SGHRS, CDR2 YFSETQ, per germline. This CDR3 is 15 amino acids long. With 1 base removed from V and 1 base from J, the gap between germline ends came to 12 bases. CDR3 sequence: CASSLSLTSSYEQYF. CDR3 bases: TGCGCCAGCAGCTTGTCCCTGACCTCGTCCTACGAGCAGTACTTC.

The chain employs TRBV2 and TRBJ1-1, with D possibly matching TRBD1 (5 bases). The V and J ends lost 4 bases and 1 base respectively, with 13 bases between them. CDR1 SNHLY and CDR2 FYNNEI come from the germline V gene. The CDR3 covers 15 residues. In DNA, the CDR3 is TGTGCCAGCAGTGTCGGAAAGGGGACGAACACTGAAGCTTTCTTT. This gives the protein CASSVGKGTNTEAFF.

The chain carries TRBV2 and TRBJ2-7; 7 bases match TRBD1. This CDR3 contains 14 residues. The V gene end was trimmed by 1 base and the J gene end by 1 base; junction bases not matched to a gene: 1. Germline CDR1 reads SNHLY; CDR2 reads FYNNEI. CDR3 sequence (DNA): TGTGCCAGCAGTGAAGACAGGGGTTCCTACGAGCAGTACTTC. Its translation is CASSEDRGSYEQYF.

V and J are TRBV19 and TRBJ2-6; the D gene is possibly TRBD1 (7 bases). The CDR3 runs 19 residues. The germline V and J ends were trimmed by 3 bases and 0 bases, with 18 bases remaining between them. Germline V gene data show CDR1 as LNHDA and CDR2 as SQIVND (reference sequence). CDR3 nucleotide sequence: TGTGCCAGTAGTATTAAGGGGGGACAGATCCTCTCTGGGGCCAACGTCCTGACTTTC. Its translation: CASSIKGGQILSGANVLTF.

This chain connects TRBV5-1 to TRBJ2-1; D is ambiguous. Looked up from germline, CDR1 is SGHRS and CDR2 is YFSETQ. CDR3 size: 13 residues. The V gene lost 4 bases and the J gene lost 9 bases, with 14 bases spanning the gap. CDR3 in DNA: TGCGCCAGCAGCGCATCTCAAATAGGTGAGCAGTTCTTC. It is translated as CASSASQIGEQFF.